The 21 T cell receptor beta chains below come from one sample, sequenced in a study of blood T cell repertoires in COVID-19 (TCRdb year 2020). The library came from the immunoSEQ multiplex PCR assay. As stored in TCRdb, this immuneACCESS dataset retains in-frame rearrangements with V and J assigned. A fraction of the clones does not appear; measured against another copy, unresolved V genes explain less than half of the discrepancy, and the remainder lacks a known reason. The sample contains around 49,000 clones, approximately 95% of them found a single time. The ten largest clones represent about 1% of the sample. The sequencing sample was made of peripheral blood. These receptors were collected from a man between 60 and 75 years old with COVID-19, enrolled during active disease.

This clone has only one observation. CDR3 coding DNA: TGTGCCAGCAGCCCCCAGGACAGGGGGCTGCGTGGCTACACCTTC. Its protein is CASSPQDRGLRGYTF. This chain connects TRBV3-1 (or the pseudogene TRBV3-2) to TRBJ1-2, with TRBD1 matching over 11 bases. The CDR3 is made up of 15 amino acids. The germline gives CDR1 LGHDT, CDR2 YNNKEL (reference sequence). V shed 4 bases and J 7 bases; nucleotides not matched to a gene: 8.

The J gene is TRBJ2-7, the V gene TRBV5-1; the match to TRBD2 covers 9 bases. J gave up 0 bases and V 4 bases, and 8 bases lay outside the gene matches. The CDR3 sequence is 16 residues long. Germline V gives CDR1 SGHRS, CDR2 YFSETQ. CDR3 amino acids: CASSQSLAGSSYEQYF. The CDR3, as DNA: TGCGCCAGCAGCCAGTCCCTAGCGGGGAGCTCCTACGAGCAGTACTTC. Based on the CDR3 plus reference TRBV5-1 and TRBJ2-7, the full variable domain is KAGVTQTPRYLIKTRGQQVTLSCSPISGHRSVSWYQQTPGQGLQFLFEYFSETQRNKGNFPGRFSGRQFSNSRSEMNVSTLELGDSALYLCASSQSLAGSSYEQYFGPGTRLTVT.

The CDR3 DNA reads as TGCGCCAGCAGTGAGAGACTAGCGGGGGGTGGAGAGACCCAGTACTTC. Amino acid sequence: CASSERLAGGGETQYF. This chain connects TRBV10-2 to TRBJ2-5, with TRBD2 matching over 13 bases. This CDR3 has 16 amino acids. V lost 2 bases, J lost 4 bases, and 4 bases stayed unmatched. Germline lookup yields CDR1 WSHSY and CDR2 SAAADI.

This clone was detected only once. The chain is built from TRBV18 and TRBJ1-2; a possible D gene is TRBD1 (6 bases). V lost 3 bases and J lost 3, with 11 bases in between. This CDR3 contains 14 residues. CDR1 is KGHSH, CDR2 LQKENI, per germline. The CDR3 DNA sequence: TGTGCCAGCTCACCTCCAGGGGACGACTATGGCTACACCTTC. This sequence encodes CASSPPGDDYGYTF.

V gene TRBV3-1 (or the pseudogene TRBV3-2) combines with J gene TRBJ1-5, with 11 bases matching TRBD1. With V trimmed by 4 bases and J by 7 bases, 6 bases remained unmatched. CDR1 is LGHDT, CDR2 YNNKEL, per germline (reference sequence). The CDR3 covers 15 residues. CDR3: CASSRGQGARQPQHF. The CDR3 coding sequence is TGTGCCAGCAGCCGCGGACAGGGGGCTAGACAGCCCCAGCATTTT.

The chain has TRBV30 and TRBJ1-1, with a weak D call TRBD1 (6 bases). The CDR3 loop spans 14 amino acids. Germline-derived CDR1 and CDR2 are GTSNPN and SVGIG (reference sequence). V was shortened by 2 bases and J by 6 bases, with 16 bases between the two germline ends. This CDR3 is CAWSSKDRRAEAFF. In DNA form, the CDR3 reads TGTGCCTGGAGTTCCAAAGACAGGCGGGCTGAAGCTTTCTTT.

This CDR3 is CASSLSGTGDGYTF. The CDR3, as DNA: TGTGCCAGCAGCTTATCCGGGACAGGGGATGGCTACACCTTC. This chain joins TRBV7-9 and TRBJ1-2; 10 nucleotides line up with TRBD1. V lost 2 bases to trimming and J lost 6 bases; unmatched junction nucleotides: 3. CDR1 is SEHNR, CDR2 FQNEAQ, per germline (reference sequence). This CDR3 has 14 amino acids.

The rearrangement joins TRBV7-9 to TRBJ1-3; TRBD1 aligns across 7 bases. After removal of 5 bases from V and 7 bases from J, the junction contained 17 bases not matched to a gene. The germline gives CDR1 SEHNR, CDR2 FQNEAQ (reference sequence). The CDR3 has 17 amino acids. The CDR3 nucleotides are TGTGCCAGCAGCCCGCGACAGGGTGACTTTGTCGGGAACACCATATATTTT. Protein sequence: CASSPRQGDFVGNTIYF. Drawing the rest from reference TRBV7-9 and TRBJ1-3, the complete variable domain is DTGVSQNPRHKITKRGQNVTFRCDPISEHNRLYWYRQTLGQGPEFLTYFQNEAQLEKSRLLSDRFSAERPKGSFSTLEIQRTEQGDSAMYLCASSPRQGDFVGNTIYFGEGSWLTVV.

This clone appeared once. The chain combines TRBV28 with TRBJ1-5; D possibly corresponds to TRBD1 (6 bases). This CDR3 has 15 amino acids. Germline CDR1 is MDHEN and CDR2 is SYDVKM. Trimming removed 2 bases at V and 7 bases at J, with 15 bases between. The CDR3 loop is CASSLGRGLGQPQHF. The CDR3 DNA reads TGTGCCAGCAGTTTAGGCAGGGGTTTAGGGCAGCCCCAGCATTTT.

The chain is built from TRBV2 and TRBJ2-5, with 11 positions matching TRBD1. Germline trimming cut 6 bases from V and 4 bases from J; bases unmatched to any gene: 7. Germline V gives CDR1 SNHLY, CDR2 FYNNEI. The CDR3 spans 15 residues. The DNA of the CDR3 is TGTGCCAGCAGGACCGGGACAGGGGGAACAGAGACCCAGTACTTC. The encoded protein is CASRTGTGGTETQYF.

This sequence joins TRBV5-6 and TRBJ1-5; unclear D gene. With 0 bases removed from V and 2 bases from J, the gap between germline ends came to 9 bases. Germline V gene lookup returns CDR1 SGHDT and CDR2 YYEEEE. The CDR3 contains 15 residues. As DNA, the CDR3 is TGTGCCAGCAGCTTGGCTCCCACGGGCAATCAGCCCCAGCATTTT. Translating gives CASSLAPTGNQPQHF. Using reference TRBV5-6 and TRBJ1-5 for the parts outside the CDR3, the full variable domain is DAGVTQSPTHLIKTRGQQVTLRCSPKSGHDTVSWYQQALGQGPQFIFQYYEEEERQRGNFPDRFSGHQFPNYSSELNVNALLLGDSALYLCASSLAPTGNQPQHFGDGTRLSIL.

This chain uses TRBV9 with TRBJ1-4, with a tentative D call TRBD1 (5 bases). Trimming cost V 3 bases and J 8 bases, with 17 bases left between them. The length of the CDR3 is 15 residues. Looked up from germline, CDR1 is SGDLS and CDR2 is YYNGEE. The CDR3 sequence is CASSAAGTGEEKLFF. The CDR3 DNA reads as TGTGCCAGCAGCGCCGCCGGAACAGGTGAGGAAAAACTGTTTTTT.

This clone appeared a single time. This sequence joins TRBV19 and TRBJ2-5; 7 bases agree with TRBD1. This CDR3 comprises 14 residues. With V trimmed by 6 bases and J by 7 bases, 11 bases remained unmatched. Germline V CDR1 and CDR2: LNHDA, SQIVND (reference sequence). The CDR3 bases are TGTGCCAGTAGCGGACAGGCCTCCGTCGGGACCCAGTACTTC. It specifies CASSGQASVGTQYF.

The CDR3 protein is CASSLDSNEQFF. The CDR3 bases are TGTGCCAGCAGCCTGGACTCCAATGAGCAGTTCTTC. The chain carries TRBV7-9 and TRBJ2-1; possible D gene TRBD2, 5 bases. Per the germline V gene, CDR1 is SEHNR and CDR2 is FQNEAQ (reference sequence). The V end was cut by 5 bases, the J end by 6 bases, with 8 bases between. The CDR3 runs 12 residues.

This clone was seen a single time. This CDR3 reads CASSLTGGEQYF. CDR3 sequence (DNA): TGTGCCAGCAGTTTAACGGGTGGCGAGCAGTACTTC. The J gene is TRBJ2-7, the V gene TRBV12-3 or TRBV12-4; no definite D call. With 2 bases removed from V and 6 bases from J, the gap between germline ends came to 8 bases. The length of the CDR3 is 12 residues.

This clone appeared once. The J gene is TRBJ1-5, the V gene TRBV28; possible D gene TRBD1, 5 bases. CDR1 MDHEN and CDR2 SYDVKM come from the germline V gene. The CDR3 runs 14 residues. Between the trimmed V and J ends, which lost 2 bases and 4 bases, there was a span of 9 bases. In DNA form, the CDR3 reads TGTGCCAGCAGTTTAGGGGCCCAAAATCAGCCCCAGCATTTT. It codes for CASSLGAQNQPQHF.

The V and J genes are TRBV28 and TRBJ2-3; 10 nucleotides align to TRBD2. Germline assignment: CDR1 MDHEN and CDR2 SYDVKM. Trimming cost V 5 bases and J 2 bases; bases outside gene matches: 4. The CDR3 runs 15 residues. This chain's CDR3 is CASSPLAGVTDTQYF. Here the CDR3 DNA reads TGTGCCAGCAGTCCGCTAGCGGGGGTCACAGATACGCAGTATTTT.

The chain has TRBV12-5 and TRBJ1-3; D is perhaps TRBD1 (6 bases). CDR3 length: 17 residues. The germline V and J ends were trimmed by 7 bases and 1 base, with 20 bases remaining between them. Germline CDR1 reads LGHNT; CDR2 reads FRNRAP. CDR3 coding DNA: TGTGCTAGTGCCGCGGGTCTGGGGGCCTTTTCTGGAAACACCATATATTTT. Protein: CASAAGLGAFSGNTIYF.

This chain joins TRBV2 and TRBJ2-7; D may be TRBD1 (6 bases). CDR3 length: 15 amino acids. The ends were cut back, 7 bases at V and 2 bases at J, with 18 bases in the middle. The V gene's germline CDR1 is SNHLY and CDR2 FYNNEI. CDR3 sequence (DNA): TGTGCCAGCATGCCGGTCCCTGGACAGACCTACGAGCAGTACTTC. This gives the protein CASMPVPGQTYEQYF. The full variable domain, its missing parts supplied by reference TRBV2 and TRBJ2-7, is EPEVTQTPSHQVTQMGQEVILRCVPISNHLYFYWYRQILGQKVEFLVSFYNNEISEKSEIFDDQFSVERPDGSNFTLKIRSTKLEDSAMYFCASMPVPGQTYEQYFGPGTRLTVT.

This chain joins TRBV10-2 and TRBJ2-7, with 12 positions matching TRBD1. The junction had 3 bases not matched to a gene; V was cut back by 0 bases and J by 6 bases. Per germline, CDR1 WSHSY and CDR2 SAAADI. The CDR3 totals 15 residues. The CDR3 sequence: CASSESRDRGREQYF. CDR3 nucleotide sequence: TGCGCCAGCAGTGAGTCCCGGGACAGGGGGCGCGAGCAGTACTTC.

The rearrangement joins TRBV4-1 to TRBJ2-2, with 11 positions matching TRBD1. Germline assignment: CDR1 MGHRA and CDR2 YSYEKL. The CDR3 extends over 19 amino acids. Trimming cost V 4 bases and J 4 bases; bases outside gene matches: 14. CDR3 residues: CASSLRLGTDRGRTGELFF. The CDR3 DNA reads as TGCGCCAGCAGCCTTAGGCTTGGGACGGACAGGGGGCGCACCGGGGAGCTGTTTTTT.